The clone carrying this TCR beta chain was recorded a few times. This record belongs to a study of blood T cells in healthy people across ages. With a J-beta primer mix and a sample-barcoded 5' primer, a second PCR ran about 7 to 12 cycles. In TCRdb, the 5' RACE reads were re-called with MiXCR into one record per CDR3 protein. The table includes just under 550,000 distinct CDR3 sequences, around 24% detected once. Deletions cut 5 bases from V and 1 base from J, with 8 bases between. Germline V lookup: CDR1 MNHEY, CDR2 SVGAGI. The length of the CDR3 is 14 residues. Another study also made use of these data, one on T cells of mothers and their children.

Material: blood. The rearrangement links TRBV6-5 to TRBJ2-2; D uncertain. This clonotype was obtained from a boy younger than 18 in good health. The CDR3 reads CASSNARNTGELFF. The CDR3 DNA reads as TGTGCCAGCAGTAATGCCCGGAACACCGGGGAGCTGTTTTTT.